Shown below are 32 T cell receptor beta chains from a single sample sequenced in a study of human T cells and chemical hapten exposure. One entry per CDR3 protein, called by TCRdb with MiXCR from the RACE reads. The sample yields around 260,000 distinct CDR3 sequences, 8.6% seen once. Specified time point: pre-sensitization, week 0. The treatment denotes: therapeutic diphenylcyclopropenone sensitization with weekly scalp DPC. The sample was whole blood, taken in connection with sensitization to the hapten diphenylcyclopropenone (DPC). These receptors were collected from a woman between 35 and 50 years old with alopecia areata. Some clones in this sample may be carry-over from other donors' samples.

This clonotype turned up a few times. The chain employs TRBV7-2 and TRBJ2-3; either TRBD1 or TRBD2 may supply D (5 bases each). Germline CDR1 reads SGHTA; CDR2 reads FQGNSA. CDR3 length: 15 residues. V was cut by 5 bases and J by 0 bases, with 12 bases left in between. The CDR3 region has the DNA TGTGCCAGCAGCCGGGACGATTCTAGCACAGATACGCAGTATTTT. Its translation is CASSRDDSSTDTQYF.

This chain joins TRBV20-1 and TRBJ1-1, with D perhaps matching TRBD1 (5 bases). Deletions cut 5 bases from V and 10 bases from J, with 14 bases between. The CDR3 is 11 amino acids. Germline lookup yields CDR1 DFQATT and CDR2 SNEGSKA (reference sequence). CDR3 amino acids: CSAPSPGAAFF. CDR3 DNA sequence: TGCAGTGCTCCCTCGCCCGGGGCAGCTTTCTTT.

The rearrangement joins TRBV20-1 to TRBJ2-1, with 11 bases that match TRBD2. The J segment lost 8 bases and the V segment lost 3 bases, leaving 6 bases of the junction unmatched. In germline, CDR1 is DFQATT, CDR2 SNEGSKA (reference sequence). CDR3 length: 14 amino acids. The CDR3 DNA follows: TGCAGTGCTAGGCTAGCGGGAGGAGTCCATGAGCAGTTCTTC. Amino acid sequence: CSARLAGGVHEQFF.

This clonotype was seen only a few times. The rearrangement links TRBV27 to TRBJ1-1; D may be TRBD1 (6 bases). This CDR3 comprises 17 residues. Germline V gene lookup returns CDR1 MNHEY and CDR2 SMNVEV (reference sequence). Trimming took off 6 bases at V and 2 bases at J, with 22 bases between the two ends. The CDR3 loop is CASSRRPSTGRNTEAFF. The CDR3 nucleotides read TGTGCCAGCAGCCGGCGGCCCTCGACAGGCAGAAACACTGAAGCTTTCTTT.

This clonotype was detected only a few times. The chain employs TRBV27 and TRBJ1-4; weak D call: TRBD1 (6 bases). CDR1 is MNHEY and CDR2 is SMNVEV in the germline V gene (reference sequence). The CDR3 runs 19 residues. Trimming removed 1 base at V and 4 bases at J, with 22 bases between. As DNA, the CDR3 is TGTGCCAGCAGTTTATACCTTCAACCGAAGGGGGGGAGTAATGAAAAACTGTTTTTT. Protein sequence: CASSLYLQPKGGSNEKLFF.

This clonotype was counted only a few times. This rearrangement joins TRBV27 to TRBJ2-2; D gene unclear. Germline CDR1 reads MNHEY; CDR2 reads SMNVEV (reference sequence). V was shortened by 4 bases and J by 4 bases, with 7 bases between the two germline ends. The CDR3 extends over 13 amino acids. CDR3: CASSWYGTGELFF. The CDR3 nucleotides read TGTGCCAGCAGTTGGTATGGCACCGGGGAGCTGTTTTTT.

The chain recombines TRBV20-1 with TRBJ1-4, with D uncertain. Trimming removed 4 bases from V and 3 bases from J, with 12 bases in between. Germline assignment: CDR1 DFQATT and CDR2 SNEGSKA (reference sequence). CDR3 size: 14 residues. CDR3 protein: CSAILSASNEKLFF. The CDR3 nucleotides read TGCAGTGCTATTCTGTCAGCCTCTAATGAAAAACTGTTTTTT.

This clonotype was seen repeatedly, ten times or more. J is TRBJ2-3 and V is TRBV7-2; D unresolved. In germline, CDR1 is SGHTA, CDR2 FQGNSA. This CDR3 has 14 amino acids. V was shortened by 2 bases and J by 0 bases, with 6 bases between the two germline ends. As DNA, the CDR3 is TGTGCCAGCAGCTTACAGGCTAGCACAGATACGCAGTATTTT. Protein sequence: CASSLQASTDTQYF. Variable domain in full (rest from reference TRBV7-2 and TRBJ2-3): GAGVSQSPSNKVTEKGKDVELRCDPISGHTALYWYRQSLGQGLEFLIYFQGNSAPDKSGLPSDRFSAERTGGSVSTLTIQRTQQEDSAVYLCASSLQASTDTQYFGPGTRLTVL.

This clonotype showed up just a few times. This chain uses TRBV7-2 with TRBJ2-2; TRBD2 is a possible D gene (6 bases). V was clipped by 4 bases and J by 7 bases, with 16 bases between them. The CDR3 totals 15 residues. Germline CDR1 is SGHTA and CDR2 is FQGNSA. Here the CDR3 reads CASSSDREWGGELFF. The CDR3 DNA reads TGTGCCAGCAGCTCCGATCGGGAGTGGGGCGGGGAGCTGTTTTTT.

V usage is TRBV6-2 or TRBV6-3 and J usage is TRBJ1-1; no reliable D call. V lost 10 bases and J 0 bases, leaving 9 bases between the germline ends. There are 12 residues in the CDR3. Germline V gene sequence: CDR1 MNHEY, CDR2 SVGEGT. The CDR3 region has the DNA TGTGCCACCCATGAATTGAACACTGAAGCTTTCTTT. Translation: CATHELNTEAFF.

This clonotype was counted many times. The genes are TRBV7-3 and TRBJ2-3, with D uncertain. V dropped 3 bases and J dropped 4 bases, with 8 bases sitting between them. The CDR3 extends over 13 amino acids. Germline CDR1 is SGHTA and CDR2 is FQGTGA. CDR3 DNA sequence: TGTGCCAGCAGCTTGAACAATGCAGATACGCAGTATTTT. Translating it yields CASSLNNADTQYF.

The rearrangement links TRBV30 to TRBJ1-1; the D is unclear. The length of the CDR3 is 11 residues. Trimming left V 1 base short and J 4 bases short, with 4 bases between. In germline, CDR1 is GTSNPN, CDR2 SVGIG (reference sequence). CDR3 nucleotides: TGTGCCTGGAGTGGTTCCACTGAAGCTTTCTTT. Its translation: CAWSGSTEAFF.

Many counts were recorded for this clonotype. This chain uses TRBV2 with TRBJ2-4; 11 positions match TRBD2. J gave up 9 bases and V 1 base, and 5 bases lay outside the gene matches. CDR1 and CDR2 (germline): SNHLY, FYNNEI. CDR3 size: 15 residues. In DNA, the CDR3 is TGTGCCAGCAGTGAAGGTTCTAGCGGGAGGACCATTCAGTACTTC. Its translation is CASSEGSSGRTIQYF. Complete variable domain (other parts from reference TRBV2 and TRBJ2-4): EPEVTQTPSHQVTQMGQEVILRCVPISNHLYFYWYRQILGQKVEFLVSFYNNEISEKSEIFDDQFSVERPDGSNFTLKIRSTKLEDSAMYFCASSEGSSGRTIQYFGAGTRLSVL.

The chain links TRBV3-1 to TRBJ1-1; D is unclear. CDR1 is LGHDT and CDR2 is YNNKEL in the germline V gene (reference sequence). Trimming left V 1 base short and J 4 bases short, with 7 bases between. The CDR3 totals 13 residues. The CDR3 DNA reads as TGTGCCAGCAGCCAAGGGCCCGGCACTGAAGCTTTCTTT. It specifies CASSQGPGTEAFF.

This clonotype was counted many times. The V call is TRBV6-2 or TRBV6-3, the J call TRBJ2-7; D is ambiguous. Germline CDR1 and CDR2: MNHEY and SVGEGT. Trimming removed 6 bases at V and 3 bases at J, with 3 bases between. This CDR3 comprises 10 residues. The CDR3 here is CASRNYEQYF. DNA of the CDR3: TGTGCCAGCAGGAACTACGAGCAGTACTTC.

In DNA form, the CDR3 reads TGCGCCAGCAGCCAAGATGGCCCTTGGGACACCTACCCCACGAGTTCACCCCTCCACTTT. Its translation is CASSQDGPWDTYPTSSPLHF. This rearrangement joins TRBV4-1 to TRBJ1-6; D perhaps matches TRBD1 (6 bases). The germline V gene encodes CDR1 MGHRA and CDR2 YSYEKL. The CDR3 has 20 amino acids. V was trimmed by 0 bases and J by 9 bases, leaving 27 bases between them.

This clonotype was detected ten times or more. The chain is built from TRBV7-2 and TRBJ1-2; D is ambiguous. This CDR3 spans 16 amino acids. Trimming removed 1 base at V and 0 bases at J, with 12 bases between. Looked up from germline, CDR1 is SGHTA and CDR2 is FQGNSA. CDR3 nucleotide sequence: TGTGCCAGCAGCTTAGGAGGTATCAGAACTAACTATGGCTACACCTTC. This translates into CASSLGGIRTNYGYTF.

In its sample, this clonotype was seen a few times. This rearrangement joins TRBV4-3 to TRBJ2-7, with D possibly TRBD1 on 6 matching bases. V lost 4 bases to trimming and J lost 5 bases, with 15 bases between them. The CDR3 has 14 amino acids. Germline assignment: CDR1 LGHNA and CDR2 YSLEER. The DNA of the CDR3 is TGCGCCAGCAGCCCCACCGGGACAAGGAACGAGCAGTACTTC. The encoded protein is CASSPTGTRNEQYF.

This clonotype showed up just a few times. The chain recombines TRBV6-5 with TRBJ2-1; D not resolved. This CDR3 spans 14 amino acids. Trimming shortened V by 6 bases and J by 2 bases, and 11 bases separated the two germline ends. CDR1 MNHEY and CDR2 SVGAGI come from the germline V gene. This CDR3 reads CASSIPPTYNEQFF. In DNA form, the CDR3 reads TGTGCCAGCAGCATTCCTCCTACCTACAATGAGCAGTTCTTC.

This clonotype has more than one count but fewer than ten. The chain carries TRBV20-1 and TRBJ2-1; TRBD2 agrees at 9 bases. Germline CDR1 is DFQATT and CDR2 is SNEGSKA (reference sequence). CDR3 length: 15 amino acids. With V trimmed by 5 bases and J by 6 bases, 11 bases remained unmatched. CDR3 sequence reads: CSALIAGALINEQFF. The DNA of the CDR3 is TGCAGTGCTCTTATAGCGGGAGCGCTGATCAATGAGCAGTTCTTC.

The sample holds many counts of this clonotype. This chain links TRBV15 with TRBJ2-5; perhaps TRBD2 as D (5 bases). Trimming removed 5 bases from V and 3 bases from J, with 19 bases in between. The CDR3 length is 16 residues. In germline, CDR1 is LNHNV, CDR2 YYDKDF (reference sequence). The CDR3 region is CATSGAAGLREETQYF. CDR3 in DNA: TGTGCCACCAGCGGAGCTGCTGGACTTAGGGAAGAGACCCAGTACTTC.

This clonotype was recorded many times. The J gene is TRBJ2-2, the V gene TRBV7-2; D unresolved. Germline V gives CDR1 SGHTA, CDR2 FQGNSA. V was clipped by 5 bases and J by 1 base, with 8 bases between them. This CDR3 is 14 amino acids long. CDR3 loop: CASSPSWNTGELFF. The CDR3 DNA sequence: TGTGCCAGCAGCCCATCTTGGAACACCGGGGAGCTGTTTTTT.

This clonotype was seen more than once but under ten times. CDR3 sequence reads: CASKLAGEQFF. The CDR3 coding sequence is TGTGCCAGCAAGCTGGCTGGTGAGCAGTTCTTC. The V call is TRBV27, the J call TRBJ2-1; D gene unclear. The CDR3 is 11 residues long. The V end was cut by 7 bases, the J end by 9 bases, with 10 bases between. Germline-derived CDR1 and CDR2 are MNHEY and SMNVEV (reference sequence).

CDR3 bases: TGTGCCAGCAGTTTATTGGGAGGGTCCTATAATTCACCCCTCCACTTT. Amino acids: CASSLLGGSYNSPLHF. This chain connects TRBV12-3 or TRBV12-4 to TRBJ1-6, with no clear D. V was clipped by 2 bases and J by 1 base, with 9 bases between them. The CDR3 is 16 residues long.

The CDR3 protein is CASSLAGRPYNEQFF. The CDR3 coding sequence is TGTGCCAGCAGTTTGGCAGGCAGGCCCTACAATGAGCAGTTCTTC. The chain links TRBV28 to TRBJ2-1; D is unclear. V was cut by 3 bases and J by 2 bases, with 11 bases left in between. Germline CDR1 reads MDHEN; CDR2 reads SYDVKM. The CDR3 sequence is 15 residues long.

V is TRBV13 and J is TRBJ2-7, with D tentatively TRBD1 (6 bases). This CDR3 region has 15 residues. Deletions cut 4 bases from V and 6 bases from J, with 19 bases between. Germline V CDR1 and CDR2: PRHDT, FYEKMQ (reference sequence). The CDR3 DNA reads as TGTGCCAGCAGCTCCTCCGGGACAAGATTGGTCGAGCAGTACTTC. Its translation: CASSSSGTRLVEQYF.

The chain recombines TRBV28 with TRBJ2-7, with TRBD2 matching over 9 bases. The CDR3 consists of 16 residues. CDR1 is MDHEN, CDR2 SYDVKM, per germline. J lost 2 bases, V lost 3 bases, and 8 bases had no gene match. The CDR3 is CASSLGLAGPTYEQYF. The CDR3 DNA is TGTGCCAGCAGTTTGGGCCTAGCGGGGCCAACCTACGAGCAGTACTTC.

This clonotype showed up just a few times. The CDR3 protein is CASSSSGEMLFF. The CDR3 DNA follows: TGTGCCAGCAGCTCAAGCGGGGAAATGTTGTTCTTC. The chain joins TRBV7-9 to TRBJ2-1; the match to TRBD2 covers 7 bases. With 4 bases clipped from V and 15 bases from J, the junction kept 9 bases outside the gene matches. This CDR3 is built from 12 residues. The germline V gene has CDR1 SEHNR and CDR2 FQNEAQ (reference sequence). The entire variable domain, with the rest obtained from reference TRBV7-9 and TRBJ2-1, is as follows: DTGVSQNPRHKITKRGQNVTFRCDPISEHNRLYWYRQTLGQGPEFLTYFQNEAQLEKSRLLSDRFSAERPKGSFSTLEIQRTEQGDSAMYLCASSSSGEMLFFGPGTRLTVL.

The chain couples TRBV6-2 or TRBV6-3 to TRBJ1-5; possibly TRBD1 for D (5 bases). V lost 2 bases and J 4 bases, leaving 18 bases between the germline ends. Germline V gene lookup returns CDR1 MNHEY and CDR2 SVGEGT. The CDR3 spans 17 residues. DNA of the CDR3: TGTGCCAGCAGTTACGGTTCCCTCCCACAGGCTAATCAGCCCCAGCATTTT. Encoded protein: CASSYGSLPQANQPQHF.

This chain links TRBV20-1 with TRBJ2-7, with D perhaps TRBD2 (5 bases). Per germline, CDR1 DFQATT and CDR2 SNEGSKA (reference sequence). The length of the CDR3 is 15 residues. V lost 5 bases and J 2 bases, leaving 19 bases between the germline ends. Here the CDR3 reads CSADNPGLATYEQYF. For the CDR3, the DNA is TGCAGTGCTGATAACCCGGGATTGGCGACCTACGAGCAGTACTTC.

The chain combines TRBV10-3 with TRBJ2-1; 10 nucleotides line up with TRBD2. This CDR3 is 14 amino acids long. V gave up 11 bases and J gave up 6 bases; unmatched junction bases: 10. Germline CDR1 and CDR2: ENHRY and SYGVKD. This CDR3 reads CASAASGSGNEQFF. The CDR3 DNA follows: TGTGCCTCAGCGGCTAGCGGGAGTGGCAATGAGCAGTTCTTC.

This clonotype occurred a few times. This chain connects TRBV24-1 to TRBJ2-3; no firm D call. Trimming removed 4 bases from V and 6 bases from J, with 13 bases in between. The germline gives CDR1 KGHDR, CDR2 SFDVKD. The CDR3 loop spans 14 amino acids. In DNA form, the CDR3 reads TGTGCCACCAGTGAGCCCAGGATTCTGGATACGCAGTATTTT. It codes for CATSEPRILDTQYF.